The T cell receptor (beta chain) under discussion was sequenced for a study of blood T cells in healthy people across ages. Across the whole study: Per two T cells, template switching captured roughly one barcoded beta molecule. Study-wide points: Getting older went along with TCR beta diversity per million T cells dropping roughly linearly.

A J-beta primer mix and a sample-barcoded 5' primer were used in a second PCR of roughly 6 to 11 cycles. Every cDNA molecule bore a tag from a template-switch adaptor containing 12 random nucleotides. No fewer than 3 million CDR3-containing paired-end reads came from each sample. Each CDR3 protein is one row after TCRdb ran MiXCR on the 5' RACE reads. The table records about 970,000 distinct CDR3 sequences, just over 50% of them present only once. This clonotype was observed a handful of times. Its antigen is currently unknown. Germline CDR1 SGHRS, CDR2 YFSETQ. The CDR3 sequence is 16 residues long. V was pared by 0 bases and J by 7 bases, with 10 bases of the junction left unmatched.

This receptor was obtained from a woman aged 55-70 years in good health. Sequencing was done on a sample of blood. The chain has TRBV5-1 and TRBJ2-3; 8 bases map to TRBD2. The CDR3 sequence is CASSLEGLAGGNTQYF. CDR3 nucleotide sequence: TGCGCCAGCAGCTTGGAAGGTCTGGCGGGAGGAAATACGCAGTATTTT.